This T cell receptor beta chain was identified in a study of blood T cell repertoires in COVID-19. This clone was seen a single time. The CDR3 is 14 amino acids. Germline CDR1 MNHEY, CDR2 SVGAGI. Trimming at V came to 6 bases and at J to 5 bases, leaving 4 bases not matched to a gene. Original processing notes: How many nucleated cells were present was estimated from reference gene primer amplification. Repertoires were generated with immunoSEQ multiplex PCR, while TCRdb's copy carries only in-frame clones and drops some. The DNA gave D and trimming, while V, J and clone size come from that table. This sample yields fewer than 200,000 clones, of which 80% to 90% are seen a single time; about 2.1% belongs to the top ten.

The sequenced material came from peripheral blood. The chain employs TRBV6-5 and TRBJ1-5, with 10 bases identical to TRBD1. The clonotype was recovered from a young man who had recovered from COVID-19. DNA for the CDR3: TGTGCCAGCAGCCCGACAGGGGGCGATCAGCCCCAGCATTTT. Amino acids: CASSPTGGDQPQHF.